Shown below are 30 T cell receptor beta chains from a single sample sequenced in a study of T cells in Graves' hyperthyroidism and ophthalmopathy. Researchers amplified the TCR beta CDR3 regions from RNA transcripts. Researchers ran a first-round RT-PCR on the TCR CDR3 using the HTBI primer set. In TCRdb, the multiplex PCR reads were re-called with MiXCR into one record per CDR3 protein. The table records a few hundred thousand distinct CDR3 sequences, less than 25% of them present only once. The sequenced material came from blood. Receptors originate from a man aged 18 to 29 with Graves' hyperthyroidism.

At least ten counts were recorded for this clonotype. The CDR3 nucleotides are TGTGCCAGCAGCTTAGTCGAGGGACAGGGCGGCGAGCAGTACTTC. Residues: CASSLVEGQGGEQYF. V gene TRBV11-2 combines with J gene TRBJ2-7, with 9 bases fitting TRBD1. The germline V gene has CDR1 SGHAT and CDR2 FQNNGV. The V gene end was trimmed by 1 base and the J gene end by 6 bases; junction bases not matched to a gene: 7. The CDR3 loop spans 15 amino acids.

There are many counts of this clonotype. The chain combines TRBV6-1 with TRBJ1-1; 9 bases are shared with TRBD1. There are 16 residues in the CDR3. CDR1 and CDR2 from the germline V gene are MNHNS and SASEGT. V trimming: 2 bases; J trimming: 3 bases; junction bases outside the gene matches: 7. The DNA of the CDR3 is TGTGCCAGCAGTGAATCAGCCTGGACAGGGGACACTGAAGCTTTCTTT. It is translated as CASSESAWTGDTEAFF.

V is TRBV12-3 or TRBV12-4 and J is TRBJ2-2; 8 nucleotides align to TRBD1. The CDR3 spans 15 residues. With 5 bases clipped from V and 6 bases from J, the junction kept 8 bases outside the gene matches. The CDR3 nucleotides read TGTGCCAGCAGTCCGGACAGGGTCATCGCCGGGGAGCTGTTTTTT. Translated: CASSPDRVIAGELFF.

V gene TRBV12-3 or TRBV12-4 combines with J gene TRBJ1-1, with D unclear. V gave up 6 bases and J gave up 1 base, with 15 bases separating them. This CDR3 is built from 15 residues. CDR3 protein: CASRPEAFRNTEAFF. The CDR3 bases are TGTGCCAGCAGACCGGAGGCATTTAGGAACACTGAAGCTTTCTTT.

This clonotype was counted at least ten times. The chain employs TRBV28 and TRBJ1-2, with unresolved D. The germline V gene encodes CDR1 MDHEN and CDR2 SYDVKM. Trimming left V 5 bases short and J 2 bases short, with 6 bases between. The CDR3 length is 12 residues. CDR3 in DNA: TGTGCCAGCAGTGCCGGAAACTATGGCTACACCTTC. It encodes CASSAGNYGYTF.

V gene TRBV4-1 combines with J gene TRBJ1-6, with 7 bases identical to TRBD1. The CDR3 loop spans 16 amino acids. Germline loops: CDR1 MGHRA, CDR2 YSYEKL. Trimming at V came to 1 base and at J to 5 bases, leaving 5 bases not matched to a gene. The CDR3 DNA follows: TGCGCCAGCAGCCAAGGACAGGGACTCGATAATTCACCCCTCCACTTT. Its translation is CASSQGQGLDNSPLHF.

The rearrangement links TRBV2 to TRBJ1-1, with D maybe TRBD1 (5 bases). The CDR3 is made up of 16 amino acids. The V end lost 2 bases, the J end lost 8 bases, and 21 bases lay between the germline ends. Germline values: CDR1 SNHLY, CDR2 FYNNEI. CDR3 residues: CASSERGSRARGEAFF. The CDR3 DNA sequence: TGTGCCAGCAGTGAAAGGGGCTCCAGGGCCCGAGGAGAAGCTTTCTTT.

This clonotype was seen many times. The chain uses TRBV12-3 or TRBV12-4 and TRBJ2-2; D is ambiguous. This CDR3 spans 12 amino acids. The ends were cut back, 7 bases at V and 2 bases at J, with 5 bases in the middle. The CDR3 region is CASNFNTGELFF. The CDR3 DNA is TGTGCCAGCAACTTTAACACCGGGGAGCTGTTTTTT.

The table lists this clonotype with a few counts. The chain is built from TRBV5-1 and TRBJ2-5; D is tentatively TRBD1 or TRBD2 (6 bases each). The CDR3 contains 14 residues. Germline V gene data show CDR1 as SGHRS and CDR2 as YFSETQ. With 5 bases removed from V and 5 bases from J, the gap between germline ends came to 16 bases. The CDR3, as DNA: TGCGCCAGCAGTTCGGGGGCGCGACACGAGACCCAGTACTTC. Amino acids: CASSSGARHETQYF. Supplemented by reference TRBV5-1 and TRBJ2-5, the full variable domain reads KAGVTQTPRYLIKTRGQQVTLSCSPISGHRSVSWYQQTPGQGLQFLFEYFSETQRNKGNFPGRFSGRQFSNSRSEMNVSTLELGDSALYLCASSSGARHETQYFGPGTRLLVL.

The V gene is TRBV18, the J gene TRBJ2-7; 9 bases map to TRBD1. The CDR3 totals 16 residues. V lost 3 bases, J lost 7 bases, and 13 bases stayed unmatched. CDR1 is KGHSH and CDR2 is LQKENI in the germline V gene. The CDR3 reads CASSPTRQGDVTEQYF. In DNA form, the CDR3 reads TGTGCCAGCTCACCGACTCGACAGGGGGATGTTACTGAGCAGTACTTC.

Ten or more counts support this clonotype. The chain is built from TRBV19 and TRBJ1-5; D remains ambiguous. The V end lost 1 base, the J end lost 6 bases, and 4 bases lay between the germline ends. This CDR3 contains 12 residues. Looked up from germline, CDR1 is LNHDA and CDR2 is SQIVND (reference sequence). Written as DNA, the CDR3 is TGTGCCAGTAGTATAGGTCTTCAGCCCCAGCATTTT. As protein: CASSIGLQPQHF.

At least ten counts were recorded for this clonotype. The chain combines TRBV30 with TRBJ2-7; D ambiguous. Germline V gives CDR1 GTSNPN, CDR2 SVGIG (reference sequence). The CDR3 runs 13 residues. The V and J ends lost 8 bases and 3 bases respectively, with 17 bases between them. CDR3 protein: CALSRQINYEQYF. The CDR3 DNA sequence: TGTGCCCTCAGCAGGCAAATCAACTACGAGCAGTACTTC.

V usage is TRBV30 and J usage is TRBJ2-5; D tentatively reads TRBD1 or TRBD2 (5 bases each). Germline CDR1 and CDR2: GTSNPN and SVGIG (reference sequence). This CDR3 contains 10 residues. Trimming removed 5 bases from V and 6 bases from J, with 7 bases in between. The CDR3 DNA follows: TGTGCCTGGGGGGGTCAGACCCAGTACTTC. Protein sequence: CAWGGQTQYF.

This clonotype has just a few counts. The chain joins TRBV19 to TRBJ1-2; maybe TRBD1 (5 bases). The CDR3 sequence is 14 residues long. V lost 7 bases to trimming and J lost 3 bases, with 15 bases between them. CDR1 is LNHDA and CDR2 is SQIVND in the germline V gene (reference sequence). The CDR3 region is CASTPFGADYGYTF. The CDR3 nucleotides read TGTGCCAGTACCCCCTTTGGGGCGGACTATGGCTACACCTTC.

In this sample, this clonotype turned up many times. The rearrangement uses TRBV20-1 and TRBJ2-7, with D perhaps matching TRBD1 (8 bases). This CDR3 has 16 amino acids. The V and J ends lost 1 base and 1 base respectively, with 17 bases between them. Germline V gives CDR1 DFQATT, CDR2 SNEGSKA (reference sequence). The CDR3 DNA is TGCAGTGCTAGAGCATACACAGGGGGACTATCCTACGAGCAGTACTTC. Protein product: CSARAYTGGLSYEQYF.

In its sample, this clonotype was seen many times. The CDR3, as DNA: TGTGCCAGCAGTCAGCCCGGACAGGACCGGGAGACCCAGTACTTC. Protein sequence: CASSQPGQDRETQYF. The chain combines TRBV3-1 with TRBJ2-5; 7 bases align to TRBD1. The ends lost 6 bases at V and 5 bases at J; junction bases unmatched: 12. Germline values: CDR1 LGHDT, CDR2 YNNKEL (reference sequence). CDR3 length: 15 amino acids.

The V gene is TRBV12-3 or TRBV12-4, the J gene TRBJ1-1; D not resolved. This CDR3 has 15 amino acids. Deletions cut 3 bases from V and 0 bases from J, with 11 bases between. CDR3: CASSFLGSLNTEAFF. CDR3 bases: TGTGCCAGCAGTTTCTTAGGCAGCCTGAACACTGAAGCTTTCTTT.

At least ten counts were recorded for this clonotype. The rearrangement joins TRBV29-1 to TRBJ2-5; the match to TRBD1 covers 9 bases. The V and J ends lost 6 bases and 5 bases, in that order; junction bases with no gene match: 13. Germline CDR1 SQVTM, CDR2 ANQGSEA. The CDR3 is 15 residues long. The CDR3 sequence: CSVGPTGGRGETQYF. CDR3 in DNA: TGCAGCGTGGGACCGACAGGGGGTAGGGGTGAGACCCAGTACTTC.

This clonotype was observed many times. This chain joins TRBV19 and TRBJ2-2; TRBD1 matches at 7 bases. This CDR3 region has 15 residues. The junction had 11 bases not matched to a gene; V was cut back by 9 bases and J by 4 bases. Per germline, CDR1 LNHDA and CDR2 SQIVND (reference sequence). CDR3 DNA: TGTGCCAGCCAACTCACCGGGACAGCCACCGGGGAGCTGTTTTTT. Translation: CASQLTGTATGELFF. The complete variable domain, with remaining parts taken from reference TRBV19 and TRBJ2-2, reads DGGITQSPKYLFRKEGQNVTLSCEQNLNHDAMYWYRQDPGQGLRLIYYSQIVNDFQKGDIAEGYSVSREKKESFPLTVTSAQKNPTAFYLCASQLTGTATGELFFGEGSRLTVL.

This clonotype occurred a few times. This may be a read error, as it is one base from a much larger clone. V is TRBV7-9 and J is TRBJ2-7, with D unclear. The CDR3 has 14 amino acids. The V end lost 1 base, the J end lost 3 bases, and 10 bases lay between the germline ends. Per the germline V gene, CDR1 is SEHNR and CDR2 is FQNEAQ (reference sequence). CDR3 loop: CASSLGSRSYEQYF. In DNA form, the CDR3 reads TGTGCCAGCAGCTTAGGGTCCAGGAGCTACGAGCAGTACTTC.

This clonotype was observed a few times. The rearrangement links TRBV6-5 to TRBJ2-7, with 9 bases identical to TRBD1. Germline CDR1 MNHEY, CDR2 SVGAGI. With V trimmed by 4 bases and J by 2 bases, 6 bases remained unmatched. The CDR3 consists of 15 residues. The CDR3 loop is CASSSGQGRAYEQYF. The CDR3 DNA sequence: TGTGCCAGCAGTTCCGGACAGGGGAGGGCCTACGAGCAGTACTTC.

Many counts were recorded for this clonotype. This chain joins TRBV5-1 and TRBJ1-2, with 9 positions matching TRBD1. The V gene's germline CDR1 is SGHRS and CDR2 YFSETQ. V was clipped by 2 bases and J by 10 bases; unmatched bases: 6. This CDR3 has 13 amino acids. The CDR3 loop reads CASSLSRTGDYTF. In DNA, the CDR3 is TGCGCCAGCAGCTTATCCCGGACAGGGGACTACACCTTC.

The V gene is TRBV4-1, the J gene TRBJ1-2, with D unclear. V lost 0 bases and J 8 bases, leaving 13 bases between the germline ends. Germline loops: CDR1 MGHRA, CDR2 YSYEKL. This CDR3 has 14 amino acids. The CDR3: CASSQDPYLGGYTF. DNA for the CDR3: TGCGCCAGCAGCCAAGACCCCTACCTCGGCGGCTACACCTTC.

This clonotype showed up many times. This chain connects TRBV6-1 to TRBJ1-6; D call uncertain. The CDR3 covers 14 residues. CDR1 and CDR2 from the germline V gene are MNHNS and SASEGT. Trimming removed 3 bases from V and 4 bases from J, with 7 bases in between. In nucleotides, the CDR3 is TGTGCCAGCAGTGATACAGAATATAATTCACCCCTCCACTTT. This codes for CASSDTEYNSPLHF.

This clonotype was seen repeatedly, ten times or more. The chain's CDR3 is CASSSIYGTGHYTF. In nucleotides, the CDR3 is TGCGCCAGCAGCTCGATCTACGGGACAGGGCACTACACCTTC. The V gene is TRBV5-1, the J gene TRBJ1-2; 9 bases are shared with TRBD1. The CDR3 consists of 14 residues. V dropped 3 bases and J dropped 10; count of bases not matched to a gene: 10. Germline V lookup: CDR1 SGHRS, CDR2 YFSETQ.

This clonotype has at least ten counts. The V and J genes are TRBV29-1 and TRBJ1-1; D is ambiguous. This CDR3 contains 12 residues. Between the trimmed V and J ends, which lost 3 bases and 1 base, there was a span of 6 bases. CDR1 and CDR2 from the germline V gene are SQVTM and ANQGSEA. CDR3 in amino acids: CSVDPGNTEAFF. In DNA form, the CDR3 reads TGCAGCGTTGATCCAGGGAACACTGAAGCTTTCTTT.

This clonotype was seen more than once but under ten times. The V call is TRBV7-6, the J call TRBJ1-1; D might be TRBD1 (6 bases). This CDR3 has 16 residues. Germline CDR1 and CDR2: SGHVS and FNYEAQ. V was trimmed by 5 bases and J by 7 bases, leaving 23 bases between them. This chain's CDR3 is CASSAQTGLTGLEAFF. CDR3 DNA: TGTGCCAGCAGCGCCCAAACAGGGCTCACGGGCCTTGAAGCTTTCTTT.

The chain carries TRBV15 and TRBJ1-1; weak D call: TRBD1 (5 bases). Germline assignment: CDR1 LNHNV and CDR2 YYDKDF (reference sequence). This CDR3 contains 15 residues. V lost 3 bases, J lost 3 bases, and 14 bases lay in between. The CDR3 spells CATSSAGGGYTEAFF. The DNA for the CDR3 is TGTGCCACCAGCAGCGCCGGGGGAGGATACACTGAAGCTTTCTTT.

This clonotype was observed a handful of times. The chain uses TRBV12-3 or TRBV12-4 and TRBJ2-2; D may be TRBD1 (6 bases). The V end lost 4 bases, the J end lost 1 base, and 10 bases lay between the germline ends. The CDR3 totals 15 residues. CDR3 DNA sequence: TGTGCCAGCAGTTCAGGGGTTGGGAACACCGGGGAGCTGTTTTTT. Translation gives CASSSGVGNTGELFF.

This chain links TRBV10-3 with TRBJ2-7; D gene uncertain. The CDR3 totals 13 residues. CDR1 is ENHRY and CDR2 is SYGVKD in the germline V gene. The CDR3 nucleotides are TGTGCGTCGGGCAGCCAAGTACAATACGAGCAGTACTTC. Its translation is CASGSQVQYEQYF.